This TCR beta chain emerged from a study of blood T cell repertoires in COVID-19. Study summary: Italy, Spain and the United States were the sources of the convalescent and acute COVID-19 samples. Sample material is recorded as cDNA or gDNA derived from T cells, B-cell-depleted T cells, or PBMCs.

Per the germline V gene, CDR1 is SEHNR and CDR2 is FQNEAQ (reference sequence). The CDR3 has 15 residues. Authors' analysis steps: Estimation of nucleated cell counts was performed using reference gene primer amplification. Assay used: immunoSEQ multiplex PCR; TCRdb lists only in-frame clones, some missing. Clone size and V and J calls were adopted from that table, with D and trimming inferred from the DNA. The sample consists of approximately 230,000 clones, 70% to 90% of them appearing once. In terms of age and location, participants ranged from roughly 18 to 90 years and lived in about 25 US areas.

The TCR sequence derives from a man aged 35-49 years who had recovered from COVID-19. The rearrangement links TRBV7-9 to TRBJ1-6; a weak D match, TRBD1 (6 bases). Sample: PBMCs or T cells enriched from blood (not recorded which). As DNA, the CDR3 is TGTGTTGGTCCAGCTGGGACACTCCCTAATTCACCCCTCCACTTT. As protein: CVGPAGTLPNSPLHF. Looking up the rest from reference TRBV7-9 and TRBJ1-6 gives the full variable domain: DTGVSQNPRHKITKRGQNVTFRCDPISEHNRLYWYRQTLGQGPEFLTYFQNEAQLEKSRLLSDRFSAERPKGSFSTLEIQRTEQGDSAMYLCVGPAGTLPNSPLHFGNGTRLTVT.